This T cell receptor (beta chain) originates from a study of blood T cell repertoires in COVID-19. Grouping used clinical history reported by participants in a survey and questionnaire. Measured with immunoSEQ multiplex PCR; TCRdb has only the in-frame clones, and not every one. The data show around 250,000 clones, with around nine tenths seen just once and about 1.6% held by the top ten. V lost 1 base, J lost 8 bases, and 11 bases lay in between. CDR1 is SEHNR, CDR2 FQNEAQ, per germline (reference sequence). The CDR3 extends over 13 amino acids. This clone was picked up a small number of times. Other DNA sequences of this sample code for an identical CDR3.

V and J are TRBV7-9 and TRBJ1-1; D uncertain. Material for sequencing was PBMCs or T cells enriched from blood (not recorded which). The sequence derives from a woman aged 45-60 years who had recovered from COVID-19. The CDR3: CASSLDGGPEAFF. CDR3 sequence (DNA): TGTGCCAGCAGCTTAGATGGAGGGCCAGAAGCTTTCTTT.